The clone carrying this TCR beta chain has a single count. The ends lost 10 bases at V and 5 bases at J; junction bases unmatched: 10. There are 14 residues in the CDR3. Per the germline V gene, CDR1 is SGHNT and CDR2 is YYREEE (reference sequence). The PCR made use of 60 Vbeta and 13 Jbeta primers. Data came from immunoSEQ multiplex PCR; TCRdb stores just in-frame clones and leaves some out. The sample holds 250,000 to 350,000 clones, roughly 89% seen once. This sample stems from a study of cytomegalovirus exposure and HLA in healthy donors. Turning to the study itself: Early released data had about 85 million unique TCRs, all coming from HLA-typed donors.

The receptor was isolated from a young woman in good health and CMV-seronegative. The V and J genes are TRBV5-4 and TRBJ2-1, with 9 bases identical to TRBD1. Sequencing was performed on PBMCs. The CDR3 spells CAGTTGGSNNEQFF. The DNA of the CDR3 is TGTGCCGGTACGACAGGGGGATCAAACAATGAGCAGTTCTTC.